This T cell receptor beta chain stems from a study of cytomegalovirus exposure and HLA in healthy donors. The PCR used 60 Vbeta and 13 Jbeta primers. Clones were sequenced by immunoSEQ multiplex PCR, and TCRdb holds only the in-frame ones, with some missing. The table lists under 200,000 clones, about 80% of them singletons. Germline V gene lookup returns CDR1 MNHNS and CDR2 SASEGT. The CDR3 loop spans 13 amino acids. Trimming took 6 bases from V and 7 from J; bases not matched to a gene: 6. This clonotype originated in a young woman in good health and CMV-seropositive. Input material: PBMCs. The V gene is TRBV6-1, the J gene TRBJ2-5; 9 bases map to TRBD1. The CDR3 DNA reads as TGTGCCAGCAGCAACAGGGGGCTGGGGACCCAGTACTTC. This gives the protein CASSNRGLGTQYF.